Shown below are 22 T cell receptor beta chains from a single sample sequenced in a study of spatial heterogeneity in lung cancer. MiXCR was run by TCRdb on the 5' RACE reads, yielding one entry per CDR3 protein. The sample yields under 20,000 distinct CDR3 sequences, approximately 11% seen once. Time point in this sample: blood at routine non-recurrence follow-up after resection. Here the sequenced sample was PBMCs, taken at follow-up. All receptors come from a female donor with early-stage non-small cell lung cancer.

This clonotype was detected a few times. The chain employs TRBV9 and TRBJ2-3, with 9 bases that match TRBD2. The V gene end was trimmed by 1 base and the J gene end by 2 bases; junction bases not matched to a gene: 5. Germline lookup yields CDR1 SGDLS and CDR2 YYNGEE. The CDR3 has 16 residues. The CDR3 DNA sequence: TGTGCCAGCAGCGTAAGGGGACTAGCAGCCACAGATACGCAGTATTTT. Amino acids: CASSVRGLAATDTQYF.

This clonotype was observed at least ten times. The V and J genes are TRBV10-3 and TRBJ1-4; possibly TRBD1 for D (5 bases). Germline V lookup: CDR1 ENHRY, CDR2 SYGVKD. V shed 6 bases and J shed 0 bases, with 11 bases lying between them. This CDR3 region has 15 residues. DNA of the CDR3: TGTGCCATCAGACGGGACTCCTCAACTAATGAAAAACTGTTTTTT. Its translation: CAIRRDSSTNEKLFF.

In its sample, this clonotype was seen many times. V gene TRBV29-1 combines with J gene TRBJ2-7; no clear D. CDR3 length: 13 amino acids. V lost 4 bases and J 0 bases, leaving 10 bases between the germline ends. CDR1 and CDR2 (germline): SQVTM, ANQGSEA. This CDR3 reads CSVAVRPSYEQYF. CDR3 nucleotides: TGCAGCGTTGCGGTTAGACCCTCCTACGAGCAGTACTTC.

At least ten counts were recorded for this clonotype. The V call is TRBV18, the J call TRBJ1-1; no definite D call. V lost 6 bases and J lost 6, with 14 bases in between. The germline V gene encodes CDR1 KGHSH and CDR2 LQKENI. The CDR3 is 13 amino acids. Here the CDR3 reads CASSRNSEAEAFF. CDR3 DNA: TGTGCCAGCTCCCGGAACTCAGAGGCTGAAGCTTTCTTT.

There are a few counts of this clonotype. The rearrangement uses TRBV7-2 and TRBJ1-6; D possibly corresponds to TRBD1 (6 bases). Per the germline V gene, CDR1 is SGHTA and CDR2 is FQGNSA. CDR3 length equals 15 residues. Trimming took 4 bases from V and 6 from J, leaving 13 bases between them. CDR3: CASSSHQGSNSPLHF. In DNA form, the CDR3 reads TGTGCCAGCAGCTCCCACCAGGGGTCTAATTCACCCCTCCACTTT. Full variable domain (rest looked up from reference TRBV7-2 and TRBJ1-6): GAGVSQSPSNKVTEKGKDVELRCDPISGHTALYWYRQSLGQGLEFLIYFQGNSAPDKSGLPSDRFSAERTGGSVSTLTIQRTQQEDSAVYLCASSSHQGSNSPLHFGNGTRLTVT.

This clonotype was seen many times. The V call is TRBV12-3 or TRBV12-4, the J call TRBJ2-5; D may be TRBD2 (5 bases). The CDR3 extends over 14 amino acids. Trimming shortened V by 6 bases and J by 1 base, and 12 bases separated the two germline ends. CDR3 coding DNA: TGTGCCAGCAGGCCAGGACTGTCCCAAGAGACCCAGTACTTC. Translated, it gives CASRPGLSQETQYF.

The chain is built from TRBV12-3 or TRBV12-4 and TRBJ2-5; D gene unclear. The length of the CDR3 is 15 residues. The ends were cut back, 3 bases at V and 1 base at J, with 12 bases in the middle. This chain's CDR3 is CASSFGRYSQETQYF. CDR3 DNA: TGTGCCAGCAGTTTTGGCAGGTACTCCCAAGAGACCCAGTACTTC.

This clonotype was seen only a few times. The rearrangement links TRBV4-1 to TRBJ2-5; D not resolved. The CDR3 extends over 14 amino acids. The V gene's germline CDR1 is MGHRA and CDR2 YSYEKL. Trimming stripped 1 base from V and 5 bases from J, with 11 bases between. In DNA, the CDR3 is TGCGCCAGCAGCCAAGGTTGGGGTCGGGAGACCCAGTACTTC. Protein: CASSQGWGRETQYF.

This clonotype was counted ten times or more. The chain joins TRBV18 to TRBJ1-5, with 7 nucleotides matching TRBD1. Trimming removed 6 bases from V and 10 bases from J; junction bases left unmatched: 12. Germline CDR1 reads KGHSH; CDR2 reads LQKENI. The CDR3 is 14 amino acids. CDR3: CASSPGQENRPQHF. The CDR3, as DNA: TGTGCCAGCTCCCCCGGACAGGAGAATCGCCCCCAGCATTTT.

Of note for this clonotype: One base away lies a much larger clone, so this may be a sequencing read error. Because the CDR3 is missing its conserved closing phenylalanine or tryptophan, this is likely a read error. The chain is built from TRBV29-1 and TRBJ1-4; TRBD1 matches at 10 bases. Trimming took 8 bases from V and 8 from J; bases not matched to a gene: 11. This CDR3 is 14 amino acids long. Germline CDR1 is SQVTM and CDR2 is ANQGSEA. The CDR3 here is CSSTPGTGDEKLFI. CDR3 in DNA: TGCAGCTCCACACCCGGGACAGGGGACGAAAAACTGTTTATT.

The genes are TRBV6-1 and TRBJ2-3, with TRBD1 matching 8 bases. Germline V gene sequence: CDR1 MNHNS, CDR2 SASEGT. The V segment lost 6 bases and the J segment 1 base; nucleotides outside the gene matches: 3. The CDR3 extends over 14 amino acids. The CDR3 spells CASRRDRCTDTQYF. The CDR3 DNA is TGTGCCAGCAGACGGGACAGGTGCACAGATACGCAGTATTTT.

This clonotype was detected ten times or more. V usage is TRBV6-5 and J usage is TRBJ2-2; tentatively, D is TRBD2 (5 bases). V shed 1 base and J shed 5 bases, with 8 bases lying between them. The CDR3 runs to 14 residues. The germline V gene encodes CDR1 MNHEY and CDR2 SVGAGI. CDR3 sequence (DNA): TGTGCCAGCAGTTACTATCCGGGGACCGGGGAGCTGTTTTTT. Encoded protein: CASSYYPGTGELFF.

This clonotype was counted a few times. The genes are TRBV5-6 and TRBJ2-2; D not certain. V was trimmed by 4 bases and J by 5 bases, leaving 18 bases between them. The germline V gene encodes CDR1 SGHDT and CDR2 YYEEEE. The CDR3 covers 16 residues. CDR3 sequence reads: CASSPRVQIGTGELFF. The CDR3 DNA is TGTGCCAGCAGCCCTCGGGTCCAAATCGGAACCGGGGAGCTGTTTTTT.

This clonotype was recorded at least ten times. The chain has TRBV2 and TRBJ1-4, with a tentative D call TRBD1 (5 bases). Germline V gives CDR1 SNHLY, CDR2 FYNNEI. The CDR3 runs to 13 residues. Trimming removed 7 bases from V and 14 bases from J, with 20 bases in between. The CDR3 here is CASTSSGQGILFF. In DNA form, the CDR3 reads TGTGCCAGCACGTCGTCTGGGCAGGGTATCCTGTTTTTT.

There are many counts of this clonotype. This chain uses TRBV24-1 with TRBJ1-2; maybe TRBD1 (5 bases). Germline V lookup: CDR1 KGHDR, CDR2 SFDVKD. Trimming removed 4 bases from V and 3 bases from J, with 11 bases in between. The CDR3 has 14 residues. The CDR3 region has the DNA TGTGCCACCAGTGACACGAGAGGGGACTATGGCTACACCTTC. Its translation: CATSDTRGDYGYTF.

The chain joins TRBV12-3 or TRBV12-4 to TRBJ2-5, with 9 bases aligning to TRBD1. CDR3 length equals 14 residues. J gave up 4 bases and V 7 bases, and 7 bases lay outside the gene matches. The CDR3 DNA reads TGTGCCAGCACCCCAACAGGGGGCCCAGAGACCCAGTACTTC. Translated, it gives CASTPTGGPETQYF.

This clonotype was observed a few times. V and J are TRBV7-2 and TRBJ2-4; D not certain. This CDR3 contains 12 residues. The V gene lost 7 bases and the J gene lost 4 bases, with 8 bases spanning the gap. Germline assignment: CDR1 SGHTA and CDR2 FQGNSA. The CDR3 sequence is CASTNNKNIQYF. CDR3 DNA sequence: TGTGCCAGCACAAACAATAAAAACATTCAGTACTTC.

This clonotype was detected many times. The rearrangement uses TRBV12-3 or TRBV12-4 and TRBJ1-3; the D is unclear. V lost 2 bases and J 0 bases, leaving 2 bases between the germline ends. The CDR3 is 13 residues long. Here the CDR3 DNA reads TGTGCCAGCAGTTTACACTCTGGAAACACCATATATTTT. Translated: CASSLHSGNTIYF.

The V gene is TRBV6-2 or TRBV6-3, the J gene TRBJ2-7; D gene unclear. Trimming stripped 6 bases from V and 3 bases from J, with 15 bases between. The CDR3 covers 14 residues. From germline, CDR1 is MNHEY and CDR2 SVGEGT. The CDR3 DNA reads TGTGCCAGCAGGGAGCCCTCCGGCCTCTACGAGCAGTACTTC. It encodes CASREPSGLYEQYF.

The table lists this clonotype with many counts. The chain couples TRBV19 to TRBJ1-4; D remains unclear. Germline-derived CDR1 and CDR2 are LNHDA and SQIVND (reference sequence). V lost 3 bases to trimming and J lost 7 bases, with 12 bases between them. This CDR3 comprises 14 residues. CDR3 DNA sequence: TGTGCCAGTAGTATTGGGGTTGCACCTGAAAAACTGTTTTTT. It yields the protein CASSIGVAPEKLFF.

The CDR3 DNA sequence: TGTGCCAGCAGTCCAAAACTAGCGGGAGTCTACGAGCAGTACTTC. It specifies CASSPKLAGVYEQYF. The chain combines TRBV28 with TRBJ2-7, with TRBD2 identical over 11 bases. Unmatched junction bases numbered 6, after V lost 5 bases and J lost 3 bases. The CDR3 sequence is 15 residues long. Germline CDR1 is MDHEN and CDR2 is SYDVKM. Using reference TRBV28 and TRBJ2-7 for the parts outside the CDR3, the full variable domain is DVKVTQSSRYLVKRTGEKVFLECVQDMDHENMFWYRQDPGLGLRLIYFSYDVKMKEKGDIPEGYSVSREKKERFSLILESASTNQTSMYLCASSPKLAGVYEQYFGPGTRLTVT.

At least ten counts were recorded for this clonotype. This chain joins TRBV27 and TRBJ1-6; D unclear. The germline V and J ends were trimmed by 10 bases and 9 bases, with 19 bases remaining between them. The CDR3 totals 14 residues. The germline CDR1 and CDR2 sequences are MNHEY and SMNVEV (reference sequence). The CDR3 nucleotides are TGTGCCACCTACCAGCCGGGCCGGGGTTCACCCCTCCACTTT. Translation: CATYQPGRGSPLHF.